The 4 T cell receptor beta chains presented below share a single source sample, sequenced in a study of Ad26.COV2.S vaccination and SARS-CoV-2 variants. Measured with immunoSEQ multiplex PCR; TCRdb has only the in-frame clones, and not every one. The sample includes around 380,000 clones, about 85% of them seen just once. Treatment denoted: around 19 received Ad26.COV2.S at low or high dose, single or two shots; about five received placebo; per-sample allocation not given. After the first vaccine or placebo injection, samples were drawn on day 63. This specimen consisted of peripheral blood, obtained in a trial of Ad26.COV2.S vaccine versus placebo. Every receptor here comes from a person between 18 and 65 years old who received the Ad26.COV2.S COVID-19 vaccine or a placebo.

The sample holds one count of this clone. This rearrangement joins TRBV6-2 or TRBV6-3 to TRBJ2-7, with 14 bases identical to TRBD2. V was pared by 1 base and J by 6 bases, with 2 bases of the junction left unmatched. CDR1 is MNHEY and CDR2 is SVGEGT in the germline V gene. This CDR3 contains 15 residues. CDR3 sequence: CASSYWGTSGSEQYF. In nucleotides, the CDR3 is TGTGCCAGCAGTTACTGGGGGACTAGCGGGAGCGAGCAGTACTTC.

The gene calls are TRBV6-5 and TRBJ1-6, with 10 bases matching TRBD1. The CDR3 is 15 amino acids. Germline assignment: CDR1 MNHEY and CDR2 SVGAGI. The ends lost 6 bases at V and 11 bases at J; junction bases unmatched: 10. The CDR3: CASRFQGQGSAPLHF. CDR3 in DNA: TGTGCCAGCAGATTTCAGGGACAGGGGTCGGCACCCCTCCACTTT.

This clone was counted once. In DNA, the CDR3 is TGTGCCAGCAAGGGGGCCCGCAACTATGGCTACACCTTC. Encoded protein: CASKGARNYGYTF. The chain is built from TRBV5-4 and TRBJ1-2; 7 positions match TRBD1. CDR1 and CDR2 (germline): SGHNT, YYREEE (reference sequence). This CDR3 has 13 residues. V trimming: 6 bases; J trimming: 2 bases; junction bases outside the gene matches: 4. Complete variable domain (other parts from reference TRBV5-4 and TRBJ1-2): ETGVTQSPTHLIKTRGQQVTLRCSSQSGHNTVSWYQQALGQGPQFIFQYYREEENGRGNFPPRFSGLQFPNYSSELNVNALELDDSALYLCASKGARNYGYTFGSGTRLTVV.

The chain recombines TRBV4-1 with TRBJ2-2; TRBD2 might be the D (6 bases). The CDR3 totals 14 residues. The ends were cut back, 4 bases at V and 1 base at J, with 7 bases in the middle. CDR1 and CDR2 (germline): MGHRA, YSYEKL. CDR3 nucleotides: TGCGCCAGCAGCCGCGGGGTGAACACCGGGGAGCTGTTTTTT. This codes for CASSRGVNTGELFF.